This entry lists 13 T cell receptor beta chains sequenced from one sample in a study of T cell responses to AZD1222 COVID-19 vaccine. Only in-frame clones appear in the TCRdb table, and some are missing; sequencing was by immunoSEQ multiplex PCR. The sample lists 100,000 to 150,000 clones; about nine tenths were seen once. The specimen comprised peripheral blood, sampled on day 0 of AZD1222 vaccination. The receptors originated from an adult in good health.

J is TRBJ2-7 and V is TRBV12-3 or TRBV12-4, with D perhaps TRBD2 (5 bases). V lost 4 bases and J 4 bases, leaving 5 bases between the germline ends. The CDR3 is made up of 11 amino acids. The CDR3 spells CASSSGYEQYF. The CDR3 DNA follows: TGTGCCAGCAGTTCGGGATACGAGCAGTACTTC.

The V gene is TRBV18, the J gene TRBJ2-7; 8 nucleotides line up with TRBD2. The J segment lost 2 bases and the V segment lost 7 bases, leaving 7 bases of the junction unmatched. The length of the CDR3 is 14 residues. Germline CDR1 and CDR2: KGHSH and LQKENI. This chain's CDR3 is CASCRGGSPYEQYF. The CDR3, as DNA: TGTGCCAGCTGTCGCGGGGGGTCCCCCTACGAGCAGTACTTC.

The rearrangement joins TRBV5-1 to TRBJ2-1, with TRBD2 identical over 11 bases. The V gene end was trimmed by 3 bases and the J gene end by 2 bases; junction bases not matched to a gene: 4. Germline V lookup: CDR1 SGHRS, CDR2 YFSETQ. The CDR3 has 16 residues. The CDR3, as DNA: TGCGCCAGCAGCTCCGATAGCGGGAGGGCCTACAATGAGCAGTTCTTC. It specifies CASSSDSGRAYNEQFF.

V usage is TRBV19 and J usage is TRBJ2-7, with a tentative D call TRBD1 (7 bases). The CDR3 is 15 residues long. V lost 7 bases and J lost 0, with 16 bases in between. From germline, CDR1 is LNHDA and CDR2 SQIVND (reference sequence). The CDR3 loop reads CASTPGGPSSYEQYF. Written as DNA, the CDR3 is TGTGCCAGTACCCCAGGGGGGCCGAGCTCCTACGAGCAGTACTTC.

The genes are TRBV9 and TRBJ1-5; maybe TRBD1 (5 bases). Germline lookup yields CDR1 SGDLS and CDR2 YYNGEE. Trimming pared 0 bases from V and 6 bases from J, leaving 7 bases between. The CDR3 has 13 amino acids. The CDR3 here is CASSVGGSQPQHF. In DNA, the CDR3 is TGTGCCAGCAGCGTAGGGGGGTCTCAGCCCCAGCATTTT.

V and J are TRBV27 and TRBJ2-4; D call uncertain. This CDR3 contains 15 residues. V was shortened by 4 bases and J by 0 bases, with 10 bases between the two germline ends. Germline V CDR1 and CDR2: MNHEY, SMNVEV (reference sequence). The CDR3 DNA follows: TGTGCCAGCAGTTCACCGAAGGGAGCCAAAAACATTCAGTACTTC. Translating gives CASSSPKGAKNIQYF.

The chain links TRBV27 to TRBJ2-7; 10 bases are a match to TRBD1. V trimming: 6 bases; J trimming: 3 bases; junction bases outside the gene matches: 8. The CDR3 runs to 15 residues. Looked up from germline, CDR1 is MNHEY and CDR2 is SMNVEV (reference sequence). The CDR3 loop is CASRPAGQGDYEQYF. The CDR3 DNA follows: TGTGCCAGCAGGCCCGCAGGACAGGGGGACTACGAGCAGTACTTC.

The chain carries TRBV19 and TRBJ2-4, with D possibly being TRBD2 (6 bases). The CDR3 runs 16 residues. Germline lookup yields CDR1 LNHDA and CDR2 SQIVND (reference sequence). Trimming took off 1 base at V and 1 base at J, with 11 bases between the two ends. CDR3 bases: TGTGCCAGTAGTATAGTAGCCACTAGCGCCAAAAACATTCAGTACTTC. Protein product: CASSIVATSAKNIQYF. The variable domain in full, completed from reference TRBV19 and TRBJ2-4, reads DGGITQSPKYLFRKEGQNVTLSCEQNLNHDAMYWYRQDPGQGLRLIYYSQIVNDFQKGDIAEGYSVSREKKESFPLTVTSAQKNPTAFYLCASSIVATSAKNIQYFGAGTRLSVL.

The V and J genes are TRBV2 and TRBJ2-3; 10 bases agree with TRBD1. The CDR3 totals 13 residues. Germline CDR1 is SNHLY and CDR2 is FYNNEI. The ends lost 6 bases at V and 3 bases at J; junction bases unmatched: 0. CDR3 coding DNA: TGTGCCAGCAGGGGACAGGGGACAGATACGCAGTATTTT. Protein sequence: CASRGQGTDTQYF.

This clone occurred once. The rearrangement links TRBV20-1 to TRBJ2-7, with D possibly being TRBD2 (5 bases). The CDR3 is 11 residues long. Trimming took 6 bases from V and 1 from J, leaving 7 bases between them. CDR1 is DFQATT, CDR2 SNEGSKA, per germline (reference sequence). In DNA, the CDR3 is TGCAGTGCCGGAGGATCCTACGAGCAGTACTTC. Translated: CSAGGSYEQYF.

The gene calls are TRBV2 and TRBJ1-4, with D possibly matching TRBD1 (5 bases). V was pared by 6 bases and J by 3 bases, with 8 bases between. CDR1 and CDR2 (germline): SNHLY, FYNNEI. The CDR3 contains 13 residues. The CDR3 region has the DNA TGTGCCAGCAGAGGGGTTCCTAATGAAAAACTGTTTTTT. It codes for CASRGVPNEKLFF. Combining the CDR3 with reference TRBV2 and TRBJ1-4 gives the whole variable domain EPEVTQTPSHQVTQMGQEVILRCVPISNHLYFYWYRQILGQKVEFLVSFYNNEISEKSEIFDDQFSVERPDGSNFTLKIRSTKLEDSAMYFCASRGVPNEKLFFGSGTQLSVL.

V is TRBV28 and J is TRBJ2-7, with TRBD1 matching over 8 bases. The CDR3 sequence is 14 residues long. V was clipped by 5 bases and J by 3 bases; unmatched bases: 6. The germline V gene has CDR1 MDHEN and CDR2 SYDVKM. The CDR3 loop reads CASSPGQGGYEQYF. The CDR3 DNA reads TGTGCCAGCAGTCCCGGACAGGGCGGCTACGAGCAGTACTTC.

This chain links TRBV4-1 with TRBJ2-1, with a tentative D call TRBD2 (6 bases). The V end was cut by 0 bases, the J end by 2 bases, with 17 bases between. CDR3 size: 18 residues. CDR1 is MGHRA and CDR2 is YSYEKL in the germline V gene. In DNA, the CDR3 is TGCGCCAGCAGCCAAGATGGGCTAGCGTTCAGCGCCTACAATGAGCAGTTCTTC. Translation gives CASSQDGLAFSAYNEQFF.